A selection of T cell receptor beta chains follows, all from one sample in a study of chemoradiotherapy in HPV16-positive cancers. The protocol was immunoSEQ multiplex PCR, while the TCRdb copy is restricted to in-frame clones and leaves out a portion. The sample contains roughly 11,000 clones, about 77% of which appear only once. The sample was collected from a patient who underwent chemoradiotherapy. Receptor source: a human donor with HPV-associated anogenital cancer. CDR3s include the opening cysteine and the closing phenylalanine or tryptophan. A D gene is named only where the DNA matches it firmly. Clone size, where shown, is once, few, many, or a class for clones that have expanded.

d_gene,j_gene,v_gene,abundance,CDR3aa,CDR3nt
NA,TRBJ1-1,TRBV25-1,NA,CATELTGFTEAFF,TGTGCCACCGAACTTACAGGTTTCACTGAAGCTTTCTTT
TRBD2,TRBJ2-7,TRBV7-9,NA,CASSFGGGDLSYEQYF,TGTGCCAGCAGCTTCGGCGGGGGGGATTTATCCTACGAGCAGTACTTC
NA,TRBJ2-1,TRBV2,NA,CASRQSIADFYNEQFF,TGTGCCAGCAGACAATCAATAGCGGATTTCTACAATGAGCAGTTCTTC
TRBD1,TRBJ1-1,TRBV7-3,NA,CASSPGQGATEAFF,TGTGCCAGCAGCCCGGGACAGGGGGCCACTGAAGCTTTCTTT
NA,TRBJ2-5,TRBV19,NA,CASSIQGMAQYF,TGTGCCAGTAGTATTCAGGGAATGGCCCAGTACTTC
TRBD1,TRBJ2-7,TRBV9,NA,CASSVGGQGYEQYF,TGTGCCAGCAGCGTCGGTGGACAGGGGTACGAGCAGTACTTC
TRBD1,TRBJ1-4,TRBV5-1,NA,CASSLRGTGSEKLFF,TGCGCCAGCAGCTTGAGGGGGACAGGGAGCGAAAAACTGTTTTTT
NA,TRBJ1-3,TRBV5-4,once,CASSFPGNTIYF,TGTGCCAGCAGCTTTCCCGGAAACACCATATATTTT
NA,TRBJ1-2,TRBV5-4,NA,CASHGGGSNYGYTF,TGTGCCAGCCACGGCGGCGGCTCGAACTATGGCTACACCTTC
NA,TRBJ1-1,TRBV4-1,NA,CASSQAKASNTEAFF,TGCGCCAGCAGCCAAGCCAAGGCGAGTAACACTGAAGCTTTCTTT
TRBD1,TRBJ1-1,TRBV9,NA,CASSVSRGPDTEAFF,TGTGCCAGCAGCGTTTCCAGGGGGCCCGACACTGAAGCTTTCTTT
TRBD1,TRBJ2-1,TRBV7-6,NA,CASSAGTGGYNEQFF,TGTGCCAGCAGCGCCGGGACAGGGGGTTACAATGAGCAGTTCTTC
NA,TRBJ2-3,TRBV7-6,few,CASSLAVGRVGADTQYF,TGTGCCAGCAGCTTAGCGGTGGGCAGGGTTGGCGCAGATACGCAGTATTTT
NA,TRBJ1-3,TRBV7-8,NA,CASSLVSSGNTIYF,TGTGCCAGCAGCCTAGTGAGCTCTGGAAACACCATATATTTT
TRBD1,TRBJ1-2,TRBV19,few,CASSIDRQGGYGYTF,TGTGCCAGTAGTATAGATCGACAGGGTGGCTATGGCTACACCTTC
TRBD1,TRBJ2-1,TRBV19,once,CASSIMGDRVSYNEQFF,TGTGCCAGTAGTATAATGGGGGACAGGGTCTCCTACAATGAGCAGTTCTTC
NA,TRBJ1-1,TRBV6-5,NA,CASRYYTEAFF,TGTGCCAGCAGATACTACACGGAAGCTTTCTTT
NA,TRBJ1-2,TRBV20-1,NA,CSVGGDYGYTF,TGCAGTGTCGGGGGGGACTATGGCTACACCTTC
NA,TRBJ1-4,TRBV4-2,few,CASSQGRQEEKLFF,TGTGCCAGCAGCCAAGGTAGGCAGGAGGAAAAACTGTTTTTT
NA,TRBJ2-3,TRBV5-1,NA,CASSLGFWRGHTDTQYF,TGCGCCAGCAGCTTGGGGTTTTGGCGGGGGCACACAGATACGCAGTATTTT
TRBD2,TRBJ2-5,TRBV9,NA,CASGRGGGAQETQYF,TGTGCCTCTGGGCGCGGCGGGGGGGCACAAGAGACCCAGTACTTC
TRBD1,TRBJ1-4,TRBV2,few,CASSESPARGEKLFF,TGTGCCAGCAGTGAATCCCCCGCCAGGGGGGAAAAACTGTTTTTT
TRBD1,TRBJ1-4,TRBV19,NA,CASRIQGAGEKLFF,TGTGCCAGTAGGATACAGGGGGCCGGGGAAAAACTGTTTTTT
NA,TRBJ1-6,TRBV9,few,CASSVSGNLDSPLHF,TGTGCCAGCAGCGTTTCAGGGAATTTGGATTCACCCCTCCACTTT
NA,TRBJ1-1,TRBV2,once,CAGTQGPNTEAFF,TGTGCCGGGACACAGGGTCCGAACACTGAAGCTTTCTTT
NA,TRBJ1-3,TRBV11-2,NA,CASTNRDLSGNTIYF,TGTGCCAGCACCAACAGGGACCTCTCTGGAAACACCATATATTTT
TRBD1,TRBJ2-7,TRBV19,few,CASSIGAGGYYEQYF,TGTGCCAGTAGTATTGGGGCAGGGGGCTACTACGAGCAGTACTTC
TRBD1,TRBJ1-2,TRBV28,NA,CASSLGRGSGYTF,TGTGCCAGCAGTTTGGGCAGGGGGTCTGGCTACACCTTC